This TCR beta chain was recorded in a study of OX40 agonist ivuxolimab in advanced cancers. In germline, CDR1 is SGHRS, CDR2 YFSETQ. V was shortened by 3 bases and J by 10 bases, with 11 bases between the two germline ends. The CDR3 consists of 12 residues. Only in-frame clones appear in the TCRdb table, and some are missing; sequencing was by immunoSEQ multiplex PCR. There are some 32,000 clones in the sample; 84% occur only once, and about 20% lies in the top ten. V is TRBV5-1 and J is TRBJ2-1; D might be TRBD2 (5 bases). This receptor was obtained from an adult with an advanced solid tumor such as melanoma, head and neck, liver or kidney cancer. Sequences were derived from CD4+ or CD8+ T cells sorted from blood, sampled in a trial of the OX40 agonist ivuxolimab. CDR3 bases: TGCGCCAGCAGCTCGGGGTCATGGGAGCAGTTCTTC. Protein product: CASSSGSWEQFF.